This T cell receptor beta chain was recorded in a study of shared clonotypes between healthy human individuals (dated by TCRdb to between 2020 and 2021). Looking at the study overall: The cohort comprised a couple of women and a few men aged 18 to 49 years. To estimate repertoire size and how much clonotype sharing occurs between individuals, the study deeply sequenced the blood TCR repertoires of five healthy adults. Libraries were prepared and TCR repertoires were sequenced by different laboratories using diverse techniques, in order to increase sequencing depth and limit assay-specific biases. For each donor, CD4 naive and CD4 memory were each run on three plates, CD8 naive on two plates, and CD8 memory on one plate. Each donor's leukapheresis produced roughly between roughly 0.85 and 9 billion PBMCs. Points the paper makes about the study in general: Pairwise subsampling indicated that sequencing depth was expected to affect the degree of clonotype sharing among donors. Rarefaction of sorted-subset datasets indicated incomplete sequencing despite the large sequencing depth. Clonotypes shared by all four sorted-subset donors showed higher generation probabilities than non-shared clonotypes. Estimated clonotype richness was generally larger for naive than for memory subsets. Because the study included a small number of donors, the genetic and exposure-history diversity represented was limited. Sampling was restricted to blood, and TCR repertoires in tissues likely differ from the TCR repertoires found in blood. Across four donors, approximately 4.9% of naive CD4, 3.5% of naive CD8, under 2.5% of memory CD4, and 0.4% to 0.45% of memory CD8 clonotypes were shared.

TCR CDR3 regions were amplified from genomic DNA by multiplex PCR using the deep immunoSEQ assay. Extracted genomic DNA from each cell subset was spread evenly across all wells of several immunoSEQ 96-well plates, with each plate serving as a replicate. Each replicate PCR for sorted subsets received roughly 0.2 ug genomic DNA, equal to roughly 29,000 T cell genomes. Purified libraries were quantified with a Qubit 3.0 fluorometer, sized on a Bioanalyzer 2100, and re-quantified with the KAPA Library Quantification kit. A separate single-read 150-cycle Illumina NextSeq 550 flow cell was used to sequence each immunoSEQ 96-well plate. The study's processing was this. Because the immunoSEQ output held only junctional sequences and lacked quality scores, the filtering could not match the filtering applied to full-length reads. To assign V/J genes and CDR3, sequences were annotated using PyIR, a Python wrapper for IgBLAST v1.9, with IMGT germline references. Reads were filtered out if the reads had weak V/J assignments (E-value above 1e-6), no CDR3, stop codons, out-of-frame junctions, or ambiguous translated residues. V3J clonotypes were defined as sequences sharing the same inferred V gene, J gene, and CDR3 amino acid sequence. The percentage overlap between two repertoires was calculated by dividing the number of shared unique clonotypes by the size of the smaller repertoire. Richness of each repertoire was evaluated using RTK rarefaction, the Chao1 estimator, and Recon v2.1 estimates of unobserved clonotypes. Generation probabilities were computed with OLGA for all TCRbeta clonotypes obtained by the gDNA method from several donors. TCRdb re-hosts the immuneACCESS table, in-frame sequences only. Its copies lack some clones; in the studies checked, an unresolved V gene accounts for under half of them, and the cause for the rest is not known. Clone size and V and J calls were adopted from that table, with D and trimming inferred from the DNA. Within this sample are approximately 500,000 clones, with 90% to 97% of them counted one time only. The ten most abundant clones make up roughly 0.06% of the sample.

Spanning cysteine to phenylalanine, the CDR3 consists of 15 amino acids. Only the CDR3 DNA is retained, 45 bases long and in frame from the first base. CDR1 SEHNR and CDR2 FQNEAQ were looked up in the germline V gene (reference sequence). Healthy HIV-negative adults with no recently reported acute infections or vaccinations were included as donors. Every donor was a Caucasian adult living in Nashville, Tennessee, USA. CD4+ T cells were enriched by magnetic negative selection; naive cells were then positively selected on CD45RA, and the negative fraction formed the memory subset. Blood was collected by leukapheresis, and PBMCs were isolated by Ficoll-Histopaque density gradient centrifugation and then cryopreserved in liquid nitrogen vapor phase. Analytical flow cytometry was used to check the purity and quantity of every magnetically sorted T cell population. Genomic DNA was isolated from each sorted fraction and quantified by UV absorbance on a Nanodrop 2000c.

A remark on this clone: Its antigen remains unidentified. No much larger clone exists at a distance of one base, and base qualities are not known.

This receptor was taken from a woman aged 30 to 39 in good health. Sequencing used naive CD4+ T cells sorted from blood. The cell subset or site label corresponds to: CD45RA+ positively selected. The V and J genes are TRBV7-9 and TRBJ2-5, with 11 bases in between that match TRBD1. TRBJ2-7 explains the end of the DNA better; the J call may be wrong. The sequenced DNA: TGTGCCAGCAGCTTAGGCCCCGGGACAGGGGGCGAGCAGTACTTC. Its protein reads: CASSLGPGTGGEQYF.